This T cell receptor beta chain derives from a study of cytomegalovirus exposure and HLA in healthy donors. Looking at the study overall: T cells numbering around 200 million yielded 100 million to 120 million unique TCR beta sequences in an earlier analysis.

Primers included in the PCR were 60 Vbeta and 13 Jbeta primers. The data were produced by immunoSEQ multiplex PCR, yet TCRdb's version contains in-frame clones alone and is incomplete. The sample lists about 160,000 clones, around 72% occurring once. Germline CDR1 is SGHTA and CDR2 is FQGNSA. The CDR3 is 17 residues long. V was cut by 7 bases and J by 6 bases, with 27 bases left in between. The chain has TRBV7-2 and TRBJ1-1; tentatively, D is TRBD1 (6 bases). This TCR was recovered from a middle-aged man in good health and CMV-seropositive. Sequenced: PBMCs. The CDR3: CASTWGGTRGVMAEAFF. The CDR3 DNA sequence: TGTGCCAGCACATGGGGGGGGACACGGGGCGTTATGGCTGAAGCTTTCTTT.